A single sample is the source of the 16 T cell receptor beta chains below, sequenced in a study of T cells in localized non-small cell lung cancer. Clones were sequenced by immunoSEQ multiplex PCR, and TCRdb holds only the in-frame ones, with some missing. Here the sample spans a few thousand clones, under 25% being singletons. The source was lung tumor tissue, collected before any cancer treatment. The receptors derive from a woman between 40 and 69 years old with stage I squamous cell lung carcinoma.

The chain carries TRBV11-3 and TRBJ2-6; D unclear. Germline lookup yields CDR1 SGHNT and CDR2 YENEEA. CDR3 length: 15 amino acids. The germline V and J ends were trimmed by 1 base and 0 bases, with 4 bases remaining between them. The DNA for the CDR3 is TGTGCCAGCAGCTTAGGGGCCTCTGGGGCCAACGTCCTGACTTTC. It codes for CASSLGASGANVLTF.

This clone is large. The chain joins TRBV6-8 to TRBJ2-7, with D perhaps TRBD1 (5 bases). The CDR3 is 14 residues long. Germline CDR1 MNHGY, CDR2 SAAAGT. V lost 1 base and J 2 bases, leaving 9 bases between the germline ends. The CDR3 here is CASSYWQGTYEQYF. The CDR3 nucleotides are TGTGCCAGCAGTTACTGGCAGGGCACCTACGAGCAGTACTTC.

This clone was counted only a few times. The rearrangement links TRBV7-4 to TRBJ2-5, with unresolved D. Germline CDR1 SGHVT, CDR2 SQSDAQ. This CDR3 region has 13 residues. V lost 6 bases to trimming and J lost 4 bases, with 12 bases between them. The CDR3 DNA follows: TGTGCCAGCAGTCGTGCGGATGGAGAGACCCAGTACTTC. It specifies CASSRADGETQYF.

This clone was seen a few times. The CDR3 region has the DNA TGTGCCAGCAGCCCGGGGCTTTCCTACAATGAGCAGTTCTTC. Amino acid sequence: CASSPGLSYNEQFF. V is TRBV11-3 and J is TRBJ2-1; the D call may be TRBD1 or TRBD2 (5 bases each). CDR1 and CDR2 (germline): SGHNT, YENEEA. This CDR3 is 14 amino acids long. The V end lost 5 bases, the J end lost 1 base, and 9 bases lay between the germline ends.

This chain connects TRBV19 to TRBJ2-5, with 11 bases that match TRBD2. The trim removed 5 bases at V and 3 bases at J, leaving 8 bases unmatched. Germline V lookup: CDR1 LNHDA, CDR2 SQIVND (reference sequence). CDR3 length: 16 amino acids. CDR3 in DNA: TGTGCCAGTAGTCCCTGGATAGCGGGAGGGGAAGAGACCCAGTACTTC. Translation gives CASSPWIAGGEETQYF.

This clone was recorded a few times. The chain combines TRBV11-3 with TRBJ2-5; weak D call: TRBD1 (6 bases). CDR1 and CDR2 (germline): SGHNT, YENEEA. The germline V and J ends were trimmed by 4 bases and 5 bases, with 17 bases remaining between them. The length of the CDR3 is 15 residues. The CDR3 spells CASSSPFWGHETQYF. Written as DNA, the CDR3 is TGTGCCAGCAGCTCCCCCTTTTGGGGACACGAGACCCAGTACTTC.

The chain has TRBV6-8 and TRBJ1-2, with 10 bases identical to TRBD1. CDR3 length: 16 amino acids. In germline, CDR1 is MNHGY, CDR2 SAAAGT. The V and J ends lost 0 bases and 8 bases, in that order; junction bases with no gene match: 9. CDR3 sequence reads: CASSYSPGTGAGGYTF. DNA of the CDR3: TGTGCCAGCAGTTACTCGCCTGGGACAGGGGCCGGGGGCTACACCTTC.

This clone has just a few counts. The CDR3 loop reads CASSVEVETEAFF. The CDR3, as DNA: TGTGCCAGCAGCGTAGAAGTGGAAACTGAAGCTTTCTTT. The chain recombines TRBV9 with TRBJ1-1; D ambiguous. Germline CDR1 SGDLS, CDR2 YYNGEE. The CDR3 spans 13 residues. V was pared by 0 bases and J by 5 bases, with 8 bases between.

There are a few counts of this clone. The chain links TRBV7-4 to TRBJ2-1, with D tentatively TRBD1 or TRBD2 (6 bases each). The CDR3 length is 16 residues. Germline V gene sequence: CDR1 SGHVT, CDR2 SQSDAQ. V gave up 5 bases and J gave up 7 bases, with 21 bases separating them. CDR3 bases: TGTGCCAGCAGCCCCAGCATAGGTGAGGGGGGAAATGAGCAGTTCTTC. This codes for CASSPSIGEGGNEQFF.

The chain carries TRBV23-1 and TRBJ1-4; D unresolved. TRBV23-1 is treated as an ORF (open reading frame) with a function not yet certain. V shed 8 bases and J shed 8 bases, with 15 bases lying between them. The CDR3 sequence is 13 residues long. The CDR3 protein is CASRPRGGEKLFF. The DNA of the CDR3 is TGCGCCAGCCGCCCCCGGGGAGGCGAAAAACTGTTTTTT.

The chain recombines TRBV10-2 with TRBJ2-5, with D possibly TRBD2 on 5 matching bases. V was cut by 6 bases and J by 6 bases, with 11 bases left in between. The germline CDR1 and CDR2 sequences are WSHSY and SAAADI. The CDR3 is made up of 12 amino acids. The CDR3 sequence is CASREERQTQYF. CDR3 in DNA: TGCGCCAGCAGGGAGGAGAGGCAGACCCAGTACTTC.

The V gene is TRBV11-3, the J gene TRBJ2-3; no firm D call. V lost 5 bases to trimming and J lost 0 bases, with 15 bases between them. CDR1 SGHNT and CDR2 YENEEA come from the germline V gene. The CDR3 runs 16 residues. In nucleotides, the CDR3 is TGTGCCAGCAGCGCCTACAATGATGGAAGCACAGATACGCAGTATTTT. Its protein is CASSAYNDGSTDTQYF.

This clone occurred a few times. The chain combines TRBV11-3 with TRBJ1-2; TRBD1 matches 11 bases. Germline lookup yields CDR1 SGHNT and CDR2 YENEEA. This CDR3 spans 14 amino acids. V lost 1 base, J lost 7 bases, and 2 bases stayed unmatched. CDR3 coding DNA: TGTGCCAGCAGCTTAGGGACAGGGGGCGTTGGCTACACCTTC. Protein sequence: CASSLGTGGVGYTF.

This clone is judged medium-sized. The rearrangement links TRBV11-3 to TRBJ1-4; the D gene is possibly TRBD1 (6 bases). V dropped 3 bases and J dropped 8 bases, with 16 bases sitting between them. This CDR3 comprises 15 residues. Per germline, CDR1 SGHNT and CDR2 YENEEA. The CDR3 loop reads CASSLLNRATEKLFF. CDR3 DNA sequence: TGTGCCAGCAGCTTGTTGAACAGGGCTACCGAAAAACTGTTTTTT.

This clone was seen a handful of times. This rearrangement joins TRBV18 to TRBJ1-4; possibly TRBD1 for D (6 bases). Trimming stripped 1 base from V and 3 bases from J, with 15 bases between. The CDR3 is 17 amino acids. Germline CDR1 reads KGHSH; CDR2 reads LQKENI. The CDR3: CASSPRVHREANEKLFF. In nucleotides, the CDR3 is TGTGCCAGCTCACCACGGGTACACAGGGAGGCTAATGAAAAACTGTTTTTT.

The chain combines TRBV30 with TRBJ2-6; no reliable D call. The germline gives CDR1 GTSNPN, CDR2 SVGIG (reference sequence). The V gene lost 2 bases and the J gene lost 0 bases, with 8 bases spanning the gap. This CDR3 contains 15 residues. In nucleotides, the CDR3 is TGTGCCTGGAGTATGGGAACCTCTGGGGCCAACGTCCTGACTTTC. Protein product: CAWSMGTSGANVLTF.